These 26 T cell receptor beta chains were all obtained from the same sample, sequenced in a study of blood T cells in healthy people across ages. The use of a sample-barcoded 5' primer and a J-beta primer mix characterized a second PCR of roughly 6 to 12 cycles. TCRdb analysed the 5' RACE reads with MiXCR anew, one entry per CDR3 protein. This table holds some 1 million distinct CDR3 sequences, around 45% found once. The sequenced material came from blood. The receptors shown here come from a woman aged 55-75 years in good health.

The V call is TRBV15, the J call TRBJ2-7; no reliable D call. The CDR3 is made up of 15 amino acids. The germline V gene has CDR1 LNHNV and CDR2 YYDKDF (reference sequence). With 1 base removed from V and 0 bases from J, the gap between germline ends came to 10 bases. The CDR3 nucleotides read TGTGCCACCAGCAGAGGTTTGGGCAGCTCCTACGAGCAGTACTTC. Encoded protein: CATSRGLGSSYEQYF.

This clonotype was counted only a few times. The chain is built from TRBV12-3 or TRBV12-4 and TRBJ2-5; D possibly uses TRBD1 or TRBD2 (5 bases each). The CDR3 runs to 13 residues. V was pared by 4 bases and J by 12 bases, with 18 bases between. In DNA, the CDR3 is TGTGCCAGCAGTTCGAATAAAAGGGACCGAAAGTACTTC. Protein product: CASSSNKRDRKYF.

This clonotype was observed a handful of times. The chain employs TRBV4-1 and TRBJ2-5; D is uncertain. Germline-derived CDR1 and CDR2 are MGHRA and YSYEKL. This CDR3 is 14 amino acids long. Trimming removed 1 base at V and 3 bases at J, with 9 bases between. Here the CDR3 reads CASSQVGVKETQYF. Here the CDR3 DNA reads TGCGCCAGCAGCCAAGTGGGCGTTAAAGAGACCCAGTACTTC.

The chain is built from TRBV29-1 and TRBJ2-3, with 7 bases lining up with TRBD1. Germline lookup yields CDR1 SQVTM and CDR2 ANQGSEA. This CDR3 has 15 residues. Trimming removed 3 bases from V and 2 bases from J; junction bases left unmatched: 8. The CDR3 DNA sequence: TGCAGCGTTGATAACCGGGACAGTCCCACAGATACGCAGTATTTT. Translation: CSVDNRDSPTDTQYF.

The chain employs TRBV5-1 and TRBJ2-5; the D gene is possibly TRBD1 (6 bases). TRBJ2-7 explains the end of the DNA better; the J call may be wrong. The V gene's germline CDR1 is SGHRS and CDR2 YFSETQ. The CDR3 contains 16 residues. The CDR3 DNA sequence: TGCGCCAGCAGCTGGGTGGAGTCCAAGGGGGACTACGAGCAGTACTTC. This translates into CASSWVESKGDYEQYF.

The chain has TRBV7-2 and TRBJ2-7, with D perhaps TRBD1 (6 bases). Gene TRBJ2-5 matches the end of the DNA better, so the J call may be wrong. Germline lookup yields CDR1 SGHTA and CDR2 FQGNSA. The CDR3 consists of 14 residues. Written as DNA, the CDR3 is TGTGCCAGCAGCTTAGACAACAGGGCGGAGACCCAGTACTTC. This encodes CASSLDNRAETQYF.

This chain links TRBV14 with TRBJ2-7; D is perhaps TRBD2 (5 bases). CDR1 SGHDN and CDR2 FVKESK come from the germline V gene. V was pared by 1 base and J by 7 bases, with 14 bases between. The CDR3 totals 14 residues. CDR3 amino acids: CASSQVIGRVEQYF. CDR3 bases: TGTGCCAGCAGCCAAGTCATCGGGCGGGTGGAGCAGTACTTC.

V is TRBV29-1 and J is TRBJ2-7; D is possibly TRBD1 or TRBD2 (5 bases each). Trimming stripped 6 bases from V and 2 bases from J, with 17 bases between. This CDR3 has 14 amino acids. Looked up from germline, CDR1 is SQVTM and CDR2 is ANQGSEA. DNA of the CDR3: TGCAGCGTCGCAATACCGGGACGGGCCTACGAGCAGTACTTC. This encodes CSVAIPGRAYEQYF.

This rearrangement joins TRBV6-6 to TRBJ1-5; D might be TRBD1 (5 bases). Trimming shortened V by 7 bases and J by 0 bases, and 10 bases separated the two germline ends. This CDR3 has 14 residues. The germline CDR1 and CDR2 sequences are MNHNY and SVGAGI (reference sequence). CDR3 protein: CASIDRSSNQPQHF. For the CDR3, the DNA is TGTGCCAGCATTGACAGAAGTAGCAATCAGCCCCAGCATTTT.

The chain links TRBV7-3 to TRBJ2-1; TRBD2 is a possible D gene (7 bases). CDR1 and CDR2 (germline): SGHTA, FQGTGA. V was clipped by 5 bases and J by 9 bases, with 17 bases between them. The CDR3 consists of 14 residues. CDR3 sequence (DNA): TGTGCCAGCAGCCCCGGAGGGGGGGTCAGTGAGCAGTTCTTC. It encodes CASSPGGGVSEQFF. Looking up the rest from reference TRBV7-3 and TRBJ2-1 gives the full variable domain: GAGVSQTPSNKVTEKGKYVELRCDPISGHTALYWYRQSLGQGPEFLIYFQGTGAADDSGLPNDRFFAVRPEGSVSTLKIQRTERGDSAVYLCASSPGGGVSEQFFGPGTRLTVL.

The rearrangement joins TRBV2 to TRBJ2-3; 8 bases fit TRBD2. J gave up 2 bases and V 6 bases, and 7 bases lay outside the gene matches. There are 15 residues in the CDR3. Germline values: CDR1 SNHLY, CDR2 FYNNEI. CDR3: CASRKGGLDTDTQYF. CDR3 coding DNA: TGTGCCAGCAGAAAAGGGGGACTAGACACAGATACGCAGTATTTT.

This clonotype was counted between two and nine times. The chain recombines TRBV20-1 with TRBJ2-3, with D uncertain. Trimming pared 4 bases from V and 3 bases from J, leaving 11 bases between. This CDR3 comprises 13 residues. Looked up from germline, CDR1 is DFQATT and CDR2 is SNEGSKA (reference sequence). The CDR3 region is CSAIRGVTDTQYF. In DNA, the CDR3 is TGCAGTGCTATCCGCGGAGTAACAGATACGCAGTATTTT.

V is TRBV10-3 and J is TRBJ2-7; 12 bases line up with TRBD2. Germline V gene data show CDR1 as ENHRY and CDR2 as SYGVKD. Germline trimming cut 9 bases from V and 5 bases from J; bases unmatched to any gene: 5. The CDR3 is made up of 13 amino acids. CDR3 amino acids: CAIKTSGRNEQYF. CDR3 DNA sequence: TGTGCCATTAAGACTAGCGGGAGAAACGAGCAGTACTTC.

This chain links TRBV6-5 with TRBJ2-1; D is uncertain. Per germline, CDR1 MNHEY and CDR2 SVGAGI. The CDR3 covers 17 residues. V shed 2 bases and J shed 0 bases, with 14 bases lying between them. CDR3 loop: CASSYVPEKLSYNEQFF. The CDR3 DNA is TGTGCCAGCAGTTACGTTCCGGAGAAACTCTCCTACAATGAGCAGTTCTTC.

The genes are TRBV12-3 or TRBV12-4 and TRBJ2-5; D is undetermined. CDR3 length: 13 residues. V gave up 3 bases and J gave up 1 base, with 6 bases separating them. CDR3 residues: CASSFNSQETQYF. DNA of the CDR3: TGTGCCAGCAGTTTTAACAGCCAAGAGACCCAGTACTTC.

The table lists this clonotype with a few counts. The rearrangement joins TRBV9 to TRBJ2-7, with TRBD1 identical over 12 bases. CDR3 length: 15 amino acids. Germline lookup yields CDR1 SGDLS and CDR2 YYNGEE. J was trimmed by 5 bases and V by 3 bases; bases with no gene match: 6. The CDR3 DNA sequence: TGTGCCAGCAGCGAGGGACAGGGGGCTTTCAACGAGCAGTACTTC. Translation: CASSEGQGAFNEQYF. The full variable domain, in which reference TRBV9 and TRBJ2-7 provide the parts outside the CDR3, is DSGVTQTPKHLITATGQRVTLRCSPRSGDLSVYWYQQSLDQGLQFLIQYYNGEERAKGNILERFSAQQFPDLHSELNLSSLELGDSALYFCASSEGQGAFNEQYFGPGTRLTVT.

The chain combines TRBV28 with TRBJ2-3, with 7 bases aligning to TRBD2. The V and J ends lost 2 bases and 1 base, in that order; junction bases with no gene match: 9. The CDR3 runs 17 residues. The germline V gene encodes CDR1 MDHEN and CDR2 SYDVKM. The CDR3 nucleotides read TGTGCCAGCAGTTTAGCTAGCGGCGGAAAACGCACAGATACGCAGTATTTT. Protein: CASSLASGGKRTDTQYF.

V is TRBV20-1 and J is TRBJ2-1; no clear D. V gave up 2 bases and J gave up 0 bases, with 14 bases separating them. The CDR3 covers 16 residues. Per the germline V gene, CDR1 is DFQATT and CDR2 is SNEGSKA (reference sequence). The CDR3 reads CSARFRAPSSYNEQFF. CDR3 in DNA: TGCAGTGCTAGATTCAGAGCGCCAAGCTCCTACAATGAGCAGTTCTTC.

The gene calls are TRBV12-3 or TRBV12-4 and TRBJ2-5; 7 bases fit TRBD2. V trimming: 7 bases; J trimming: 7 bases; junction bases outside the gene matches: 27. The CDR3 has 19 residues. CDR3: CASTSCGVVGGSGRGTQYF. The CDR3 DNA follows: TGTGCCAGCACATCCTGTGGGGTAGTTGGCGGGAGCGGGCGGGGGACCCAGTACTTC.

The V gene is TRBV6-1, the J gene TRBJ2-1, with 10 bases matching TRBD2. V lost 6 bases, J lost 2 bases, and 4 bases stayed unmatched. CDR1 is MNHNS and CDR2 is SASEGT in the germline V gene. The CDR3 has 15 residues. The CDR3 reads CASSTTSGTYNEQFF. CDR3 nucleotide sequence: TGTGCCAGCAGCACCACTAGCGGGACCTACAATGAGCAGTTCTTC.

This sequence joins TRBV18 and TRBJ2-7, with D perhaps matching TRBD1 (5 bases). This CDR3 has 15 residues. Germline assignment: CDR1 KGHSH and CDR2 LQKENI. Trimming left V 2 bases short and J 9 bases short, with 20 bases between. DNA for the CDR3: TGTGCCAGCTCACCAACACGCTCTGGGGCGGACGGGCAGTACTTC. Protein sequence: CASSPTRSGADGQYF.

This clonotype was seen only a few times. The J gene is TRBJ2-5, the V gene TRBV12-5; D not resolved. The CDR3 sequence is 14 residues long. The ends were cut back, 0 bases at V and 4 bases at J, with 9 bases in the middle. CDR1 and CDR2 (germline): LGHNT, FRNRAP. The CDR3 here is CASGLVGALETQYF. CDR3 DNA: TGTGCTAGTGGTTTGGTTGGAGCGTTAGAGACCCAGTACTTC.

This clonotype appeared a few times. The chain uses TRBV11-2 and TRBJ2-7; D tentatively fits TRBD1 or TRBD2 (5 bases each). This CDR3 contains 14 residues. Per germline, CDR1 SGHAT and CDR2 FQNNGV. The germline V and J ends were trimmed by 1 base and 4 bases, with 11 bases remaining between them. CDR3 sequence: CASSLGPEGYEQYF. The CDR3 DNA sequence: TGTGCCAGCAGCTTAGGGCCAGAGGGGTACGAGCAGTACTTC.

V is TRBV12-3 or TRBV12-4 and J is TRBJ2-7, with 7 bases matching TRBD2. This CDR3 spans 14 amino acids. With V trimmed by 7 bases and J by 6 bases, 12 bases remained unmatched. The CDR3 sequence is CASNLGGSVSEQYF. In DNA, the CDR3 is TGTGCCAGCAACTTGGGAGGGTCGGTATCCGAGCAGTACTTC.

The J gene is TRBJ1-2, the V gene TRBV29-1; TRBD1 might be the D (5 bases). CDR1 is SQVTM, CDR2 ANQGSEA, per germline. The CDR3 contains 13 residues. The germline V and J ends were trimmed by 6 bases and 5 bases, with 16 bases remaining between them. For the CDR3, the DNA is TGCAGCGTAGCCACCGACAGTCGGTATGGCTACACCTTC. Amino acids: CSVATDSRYGYTF.

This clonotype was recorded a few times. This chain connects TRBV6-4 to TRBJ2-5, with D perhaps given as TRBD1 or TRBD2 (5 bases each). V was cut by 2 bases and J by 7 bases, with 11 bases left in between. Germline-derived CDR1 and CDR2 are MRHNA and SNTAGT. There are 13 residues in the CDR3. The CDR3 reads CASSDTGTGTQYF. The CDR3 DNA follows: TGTGCCAGCAGTGACACCGGGACGGGGACCCAGTACTTC.